Presented here are 30 T cell receptor beta chains from one specimen sequenced in a study of beta chain features in type 1 diabetes. Study outcomes and limitations: TCRB CDR3s were moderately but significantly shorter in Type 1 diabetes patients in all four CD4+ subsets.

These TCRs are of unknown antigen specificity. Expressed TCRB transcripts were sequenced because the isolated RNA had all been reverse transcribed beforehand. Here immunoSEQ multiplex PCR was the method, and the copy in TCRdb shows in-frame clones only, minus some. This sample has 400,000 or so clones, with around an eighth found just once. Sequencing was done on a sample of naive CD4+ T cells from blood. The receptors come from a woman aged 18 to 35 with type 1 diabetes.

The chain couples TRBV29-1 to TRBJ2-2; 7 bases agree with TRBD2. The CDR3 spans 15 residues. V lost 0 bases, J lost 2 bases, and 3 bases stayed unmatched. Germline-derived CDR1 and CDR2 are SQVTM and ANQGSEA. The CDR3: CSVEEPGLNTGELFF. CDR3 bases: TGCAGCGTTGAAGAACCGGGACTAAACACCGGGGAGCTGTTTTTT.

This clone was counted a few times. V gene TRBV28 combines with J gene TRBJ2-3; TRBD1 might be the D (6 bases). Germline V gene data show CDR1 as MDHEN and CDR2 as SYDVKM. V lost 3 bases to trimming and J lost 1 base, with 11 bases between them. This CDR3 is built from 15 residues. Written as DNA, the CDR3 is TGTGCCAGCAGTTTTGGGACACCTGGCACAGATACGCAGTATTTT. This gives the protein CASSFGTPGTDTQYF.

This clone showed up just a few times. This chain links TRBV18 with TRBJ1-2; 9 bases fit TRBD1. The V gene end was trimmed by 7 bases and the J gene end by 4 bases; junction bases not matched to a gene: 4. Germline V lookup: CDR1 KGHSH, CDR2 LQKENI. The CDR3 runs 13 residues. The CDR3 here is CASYGQGPYGYTF. Here the CDR3 DNA reads TGTGCCAGCTACGGACAGGGGCCCTATGGCTACACCTTC.

This rearrangement joins TRBV28 to TRBJ2-7; 10 bases map to TRBD2. CDR1 is MDHEN and CDR2 is SYDVKM in the germline V gene. J gave up 7 bases and V 2 bases, and 11 bases lay outside the gene matches. The CDR3 is 16 amino acids. The CDR3 coding sequence is TGTGCCAGCAGTTTAGACCTTCTTAGCGGGAGGCGGGAGCAGTACTTC. Its protein is CASSLDLLSGRREQYF.

This clone showed up just a few times. The rearrangement joins TRBV28 to TRBJ2-7; 11 bases align to TRBD2. The ends lost 5 bases at V and 4 bases at J; junction bases unmatched: 10. This CDR3 has 16 residues. Germline-derived CDR1 and CDR2 are MDHEN and SYDVKM. In DNA form, the CDR3 reads TGTGCCAGCAGTCCGATGGGGACTAGCGGAGAGTACGAGCAGTACTTC. This gives the protein CASSPMGTSGEYEQYF. Filled out from reference TRBV28 and TRBJ2-7, the complete variable domain reads DVKVTQSSRYLVKRTGEKVFLECVQDMDHENMFWYRQDPGLGLRLIYFSYDVKMKEKGDIPEGYSVSREKKERFSLILESASTNQTSMYLCASSPMGTSGEYEQYFGPGTRLTVT.

In this sample, this clone turned up a few times. The V gene is TRBV6-5, the J gene TRBJ2-3; D is undetermined. The CDR3 covers 13 residues. Trimming pared 6 bases from V and 3 bases from J, leaving 10 bases between. Germline V CDR1 and CDR2: MNHEY, SVGAGI. The CDR3 spells CASSPPVTDTQYF. DNA for the CDR3: TGTGCCAGCAGCCCGCCGGTAACAGATACGCAGTATTTT.

V usage is TRBV7-6 and J usage is TRBJ2-5; D is possibly TRBD2 (5 bases). The CDR3 covers 13 residues. Germline loops: CDR1 SGHVS, CDR2 FNYEAQ. The V and J ends lost 5 bases and 5 bases respectively, with 12 bases between them. CDR3 coding DNA: TGTGCCAGCAGCGAGCGTACGGGGGAGACCCAGTACTTC. Translated: CASSERTGETQYF.

This chain connects TRBV29-1 to TRBJ2-7, with TRBD2 matching 9 bases. The germline gives CDR1 SQVTM, CDR2 ANQGSEA. The J segment lost 3 bases and the V segment lost 6 bases, leaving 12 bases of the junction unmatched. The CDR3 is 15 residues long. The CDR3 DNA sequence: TGCAGCGTGGTGGGGCGCGGGAGGGATCTCTACGAGCAGTACTTC. Translating gives CSVVGRGRDLYEQYF.

The chain combines TRBV7-9 with TRBJ1-5; 7 positions match TRBD1. This CDR3 has 12 amino acids. Germline V lookup: CDR1 SEHNR, CDR2 FQNEAQ (reference sequence). After removal of 11 bases from V and 7 bases from J, the junction contained 8 bases not matched to a gene. For the CDR3, the DNA is TGTGCCGTCGAACAGGGGCGCCAGCCCCAGCATTTT. Protein sequence: CAVEQGRQPQHF.

This clone has just a few counts. V gene TRBV15 combines with J gene TRBJ2-1, with 7 bases aligning to TRBD2. The CDR3 contains 19 residues. V dropped 0 bases and J dropped 0; count of bases not matched to a gene: 11. Per the germline V gene, CDR1 is LNHNV and CDR2 is YYDKDF (reference sequence). This CDR3 reads CATSRESWGGGSSYNEQFF. In nucleotides, the CDR3 is TGTGCCACCAGCAGAGAAAGTTGGGGAGGCGGGAGCTCCTACAATGAGCAGTTCTTC.

This clone has only a few counts. This rearrangement joins TRBV4-3 to TRBJ2-3; D not resolved. The ends were cut back, 1 base at V and 2 bases at J, with 7 bases in the middle. CDR3 length: 14 residues. Germline V CDR1 and CDR2: LGHNA, YSLEER. This CDR3 reads CASSQGANTDTQYF. As DNA, the CDR3 is TGCGCCAGCAGCCAAGGGGCCAACACAGATACGCAGTATTTT.

This clone was counted between two and nine times. V and J are TRBV29-1 and TRBJ1-1; D uncertain. V dropped 6 bases and J dropped 2 bases, with 7 bases sitting between them. The CDR3 length is 11 residues. Per germline, CDR1 SQVTM and CDR2 ANQGSEA. CDR3 DNA sequence: TGCAGCGTAAACTTCAACACTGAAGCTTTCTTT. The encoded protein is CSVNFNTEAFF.

The CDR3 DNA is TGTGCCAGTAGTTCACGGGAGGGATCCTACGAGCAGTACTTC. It specifies CASSSREGSYEQYF. This chain connects TRBV19 to TRBJ2-7; 8 nucleotides match TRBD2. The CDR3 is 14 residues long. Trimming at V came to 5 bases and at J to 1 base, leaving 4 bases not matched to a gene. Germline V gene lookup returns CDR1 LNHDA and CDR2 SQIVND (reference sequence).

This clone was seen a few times. A junction end diverges from the germline sequence, so it may reflect a read error. This chain links TRBV6-1 with TRBJ2-2, with TRBD1 as a possible D gene (5 bases). CDR1 MNHNS and CDR2 SASEGT come from the germline V gene. The CDR3 has 14 amino acids. The CDR3 DNA sequence: TGTGCCAGCCGTGAAGTCAGGGACACCGGGGAGCTGTTTTTT. It encodes CASREVRDTGELFF.

The chain links TRBV4-2 to TRBJ2-1; a possible D gene is TRBD1 (5 bases). Germline CDR1 LGHNA, CDR2 YNFKEQ. This CDR3 contains 13 residues. Trimming removed 0 bases at V and 6 bases at J, with 6 bases between. The CDR3: CASSQERGNEQFF. DNA for the CDR3: TGTGCCAGCAGCCAAGAAAGGGGCAATGAGCAGTTCTTC.

V usage is TRBV7-3 and J usage is TRBJ1-1; a possible D gene is TRBD1 (6 bases). The CDR3 consists of 13 residues. The V gene's germline CDR1 is SGHTA and CDR2 FQGTGA. V lost 4 bases to trimming and J lost 1 base, with 7 bases between them. CDR3: CASSYRENTEAFF. The CDR3 DNA reads as TGTGCCAGCAGCTACAGGGAGAACACTGAAGCTTTCTTT.

Concerning this clone: The germline gene is not matched at one end of the junction; a read error may be the cause. This sample includes further DNA sequences coding for the same CDR3. This rearrangement joins TRBV23-1 to TRBJ2-7, with a tentative D call TRBD2 (5 bases). TRBV23-1 is an open reading frame whose function is uncertain. This CDR3 region has 17 residues. CDR3 sequence: CASSQSRLCGPIWEQYF. CDR3 nucleotides: TGCGCCAGCAGTCAATCGAGGTTGTGCGGTCCCATTTGGGAGCAATACTTC.

This clone has only a few counts. CDR3 DNA sequence: TGTGCCAGCAGCGGGGCTAGCGGGGTCACAGATACGCAGTATTTT. Translation: CASSGASGVTDTQYF. V gene TRBV9 combines with J gene TRBJ2-3; TRBD2 agrees at 9 bases. Germline trimming cut 3 bases from V and 2 bases from J; bases unmatched to any gene: 4. CDR3 length: 15 amino acids. CDR1 is SGDLS and CDR2 is YYNGEE in the germline V gene.

This clone was counted only a few times. The chain recombines TRBV9 with TRBJ2-5, with a possible D match to TRBD1 (6 bases). Germline CDR1 reads SGDLS; CDR2 reads YYNGEE. V was cut by 3 bases and J by 4 bases, with 7 bases left in between. This CDR3 has 12 amino acids. CDR3 protein: CASSGGGETQYF. The CDR3, as DNA: TGTGCCAGCAGCGGAGGGGGAGAGACCCAGTACTTC.

This clone was counted only a few times. The chain employs TRBV29-1 and TRBJ2-3, with unresolved D. Germline V gene data show CDR1 as SQVTM and CDR2 as ANQGSEA. Trimming left V 3 bases short and J 6 bases short, with 13 bases between. The CDR3 is 13 amino acids. In DNA, the CDR3 is TGCAGCGTTGATCGGGTTCTTATGGATACGCAGTATTTT. It encodes CSVDRVLMDTQYF.

There are a few counts of this clone. The CDR3 DNA reads as TGCGCCAGCAGCCCCCTTATCAATTCCGGGACTGTTAATCCAGATACGCAGTATTTT. Protein sequence: CASSPLINSGTVNPDTQYF. The rearrangement links TRBV5-1 to TRBJ2-3, with D possibly matching TRBD2 (6 bases). CDR1 is SGHRS and CDR2 is YFSETQ in the germline V gene. V shed 4 bases and J shed 4 bases, with 28 bases lying between them. CDR3 length: 19 amino acids.

The chain links TRBV5-1 to TRBJ1-1, with 7 positions matching TRBD1. This CDR3 region has 13 residues. J was trimmed by 6 bases and V by 5 bases; bases with no gene match: 7. The V gene's germline CDR1 is SGHRS and CDR2 YFSETQ. The DNA for the CDR3 is TGCGCCAGCAGAGATGGGACAGCCCCTGAAGCTTTCTTT. Amino acids: CASRDGTAPEAFF.

The V gene is TRBV18, the J gene TRBJ2-5; no definite D call. The CDR3 loop spans 13 amino acids. Trimming left V 5 bases short and J 1 base short, with 8 bases between. Germline V lookup: CDR1 KGHSH, CDR2 LQKENI. Here the CDR3 reads CASSEDIQETQYF. DNA for the CDR3: TGTGCCAGCTCAGAAGACATCCAAGAGACCCAGTACTTC. The full variable domain, in which reference TRBV18 and TRBJ2-5 provide the parts outside the CDR3, is NAGVMQNPRHLVRRRGQEARLRCSPMKGHSHVYWYRQLPEEGLKFMVYLQKENIIDESGMPKERFSAEFPKEGPSILRIQQVVRGDSAAYFCASSEDIQETQYFGPGTRLLVL.

This clone was counted a few times. V and J are TRBV7-6 and TRBJ1-1; D perhaps matches TRBD1 (6 bases). The CDR3 has 15 amino acids. Germline assignment: CDR1 SGHVS and CDR2 FNYEAQ. The V gene lost 1 base and the J gene lost 3 bases, with 12 bases spanning the gap. The CDR3 DNA follows: TGTGCCAGCAGCTTAGTGTCAGGGGTGGACACTGAAGCTTTCTTT. Translating gives CASSLVSGVDTEAFF.

The chain couples TRBV5-1 to TRBJ2-5; TRBD2 agrees at 11 bases. Germline trimming cut 2 bases from V and 3 bases from J; bases unmatched to any gene: 3. Germline values: CDR1 SGHRS, CDR2 YFSETQ. CDR3 size: 15 residues. CDR3 region: CASSFGTSGEETQYF. The CDR3 DNA reads as TGCGCCAGCAGCTTCGGGACTAGCGGAGAAGAGACCCAGTACTTC.

This chain connects TRBV4-3 to TRBJ2-1, with TRBD1 matching over 11 bases. Per the germline V gene, CDR1 is LGHNA and CDR2 is YSLEER. Trimming took 4 bases from V and 9 from J; bases not matched to a gene: 8. This CDR3 has 15 residues. CDR3 sequence reads: CASSLQDRGQGEQFF. The CDR3 DNA follows: TGCGCCAGCAGCCTTCAGGACAGGGGGCAGGGTGAGCAGTTCTTC.

There are a few counts of this clone. The sample carries other DNA sequences with the same CDR3. V is TRBV7-9 and J is TRBJ2-7; tentative D call: TRBD2 (5 bases). CDR3 length: 13 residues. Trimming pared 4 bases from V and 1 base from J, leaving 8 bases between. Germline assignment: CDR1 SEHNR and CDR2 FQNEAQ (reference sequence). CDR3 protein: CASSSPGSYEQYF. DNA for the CDR3: TGTGCCAGCAGCTCCCCGGGATCCTACGAGCAGTACTTC.

The sample holds a few counts of this clone. J is TRBJ2-1 and V is TRBV9; no reliable D call. The germline V and J ends were trimmed by 3 bases and 5 bases, with 18 bases remaining between them. Germline-derived CDR1 and CDR2 are SGDLS and YYNGEE. The CDR3 consists of 16 residues. Here the CDR3 reads CASSARNRTSHNEQFF. In DNA, the CDR3 is TGTGCCAGCAGCGCCCGAAACAGAACGAGCCACAATGAGCAGTTCTTC.

This clone was detected only a few times. V usage is TRBV25-1 and J usage is TRBJ1-2; D possibly corresponds to TRBD1 (5 bases). Per germline, CDR1 MGHDK and CDR2 SYGVNS. The V and J ends lost 3 bases and 0 bases respectively, with 11 bases between them. The CDR3 contains 15 residues. The CDR3 region is CASSDLRGANYGYTF. The CDR3 nucleotides are TGTGCCAGCAGTGACCTCCGGGGGGCTAACTATGGCTACACCTTC.

This chain joins TRBV6-5 and TRBJ1-1; TRBD1 might be the D (5 bases). V was pared by 6 bases and J by 5 bases, with 19 bases between. CDR1 is MNHEY and CDR2 is SVGAGI in the germline V gene. The CDR3 extends over 15 amino acids. CDR3 bases: TGTGCCAGCAGGGGTCTGGCGGGGCGGGTGACTGAAGCTTTCTTT. Protein product: CASRGLAGRVTEAFF.